The 8 T cell receptor beta chains in this list originate from one sample, sequenced in a study of beta chain features in type 1 diabetes. Study-level points and caveats: Significant though moderate, a shortening of TCRB CDR3s appeared in all four CD4+ subsets of Type 1 diabetes patients.

Their antigen targets remain unknown. TCRB transcripts that were expressed got sequenced, as all of the isolated RNA had been reverse transcribed. The table came from immunoSEQ multiplex PCR; TCRdb's copy has only in-frame clones and leaves some out. The sample consists of about 160,000 clones, 8% to 8.5% of them appearing once. Input material: central memory CD4+ T cells from blood. The receptor set was obtained from a woman aged 18-30 years with type 1 diabetes.

This CDR3 is CASSDSLAAGGTQYF. CDR3 nucleotide sequence: TGTGCCAGCAGTGACTCCCTAGCGGCGGGAGGTACGCAGTATTTT. The rearrangement joins TRBV6-4 to TRBJ2-3; TRBD2 agrees at 8 bases. This CDR3 comprises 15 residues. The V gene's germline CDR1 is MRHNA and CDR2 SNTAGT. With V trimmed by 0 bases and J by 8 bases, 7 bases remained unmatched.

This clone was picked up a small number of times. This chain links TRBV18 with TRBJ1-1, with D hard to call. The V gene's germline CDR1 is KGHSH and CDR2 LQKENI. Trimming removed 3 bases at V and 0 bases at J, with 8 bases between. This CDR3 contains 14 residues. The CDR3 loop is CASSPLEMNTEAFF. The CDR3 nucleotides are TGTGCCAGCTCACCGCTAGAAATGAACACTGAAGCTTTCTTT.

Only a few counts were recorded for this clone. V is TRBV28 and J is TRBJ2-3; unclear D gene. The V gene's germline CDR1 is MDHEN and CDR2 SYDVKM. Between the trimmed V and J ends, which lost 3 bases and 5 bases, there was a span of 9 bases. The CDR3 has 13 residues. The CDR3 region has the DNA TGTGCCAGCAGTTTGCCGCCCGGAGATACGCAGTATTTT. As protein: CASSLPPGDTQYF.

This clone was seen a handful of times. The rearrangement links TRBV30 to TRBJ2-1; D might be TRBD2 (6 bases). The CDR3 is made up of 16 amino acids. Germline V gene lookup returns CDR1 GTSNPN and CDR2 SVGIG (reference sequence). Trimming took 3 bases from V and 5 from J, leaving 20 bases between them. CDR3 in amino acids: CAWRGINSGPNNEQFF. Here the CDR3 DNA reads TGTGCCTGGAGAGGAATTAATAGCGGACCCAACAATGAGCAGTTCTTC.

This clone was counted only a few times. The same CDR3 is also encoded by other DNA sequences in this sample. The V gene is TRBV7-2, the J gene TRBJ1-5; 9 positions match TRBD1. There are 15 residues in the CDR3. Trimming took 5 bases from V and 2 from J; bases not matched to a gene: 4. Germline CDR1 is SGHTA and CDR2 is FQGNSA. For the CDR3, the DNA is TGTGCCAGCAGCCCGGGACAGGGACGCAATCAGCCCCAGCATTTT. It specifies CASSPGQGRNQPQHF.

This clone was recorded a few times. The chain carries TRBV29-1 and TRBJ1-2; D gene unclear. Germline lookup yields CDR1 SQVTM and CDR2 ANQGSEA. The V end lost 1 base, the J end lost 4 bases, and 13 bases lay between the germline ends. The CDR3 is made up of 14 amino acids. Here the CDR3 reads CSVEADSGGYGYTF. CDR3 sequence (DNA): TGCAGCGTTGAAGCGGATTCTGGAGGCTATGGCTACACCTTC.

The CDR3 DNA follows: TGTGCCAGCAGTGTGACAGGGGCCTACGAGCAGTACTTC. This codes for CASSVTGAYEQYF. The chain links TRBV27 to TRBJ2-7; 8 positions match TRBD1. This CDR3 has 13 residues. Germline V lookup: CDR1 MNHEY, CDR2 SMNVEV (reference sequence). With V trimmed by 5 bases and J by 2 bases, 2 bases remained unmatched.

V and J are TRBV18 and TRBJ1-3, with D uncertain. Germline V gene sequence: CDR1 KGHSH, CDR2 LQKENI. V lost 3 bases, J lost 4 bases, and 4 bases lay in between. The CDR3 runs 12 residues. The CDR3 nucleotides are TGTGCCAGCTCACCTAAAGGAAACACCATATATTTT. Amino acid sequence: CASSPKGNTIYF.